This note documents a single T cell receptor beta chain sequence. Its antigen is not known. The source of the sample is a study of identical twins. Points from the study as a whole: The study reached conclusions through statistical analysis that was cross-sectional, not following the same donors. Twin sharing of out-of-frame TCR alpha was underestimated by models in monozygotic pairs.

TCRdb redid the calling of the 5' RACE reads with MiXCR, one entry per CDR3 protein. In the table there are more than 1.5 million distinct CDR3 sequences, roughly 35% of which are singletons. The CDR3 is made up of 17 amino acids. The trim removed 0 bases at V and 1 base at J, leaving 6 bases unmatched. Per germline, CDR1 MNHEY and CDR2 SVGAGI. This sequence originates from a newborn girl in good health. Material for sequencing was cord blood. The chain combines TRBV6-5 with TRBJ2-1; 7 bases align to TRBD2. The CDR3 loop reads CASSYSHSGRSYNEQFF. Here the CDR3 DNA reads TGTGCCAGCAGTTACTCGCATAGCGGGCGATCCTACAATGAGCAGTTCTTC.